The 13 T cell receptor beta chains listed next were all sequenced from one sample in a study of blood T cell repertoires in COVID-19. Data came from immunoSEQ multiplex PCR; TCRdb stores just in-frame clones and leaves some out. The sample has about 100,000 clones; 86% are singletons. The specimen was peripheral blood. These receptor sequences come from a man older than 75 with acute or convalescent COVID-19.

In this sample, this clone turned up a few times. The chain uses TRBV6-2 or TRBV6-3 and TRBJ2-1, with D possibly being TRBD2 (6 bases). Deletions cut 5 bases from V and 7 bases from J, with 24 bases between. The germline V gene has CDR1 MNHEY and CDR2 SVGEGT. The CDR3 runs 17 residues. The CDR3 region is CASSPPLRSGGRNEQFF. The CDR3 bases are TGTGCCAGCAGTCCCCCGCTCCGGTCGGGTGGGAGGAATGAGCAGTTCTTC.

In its sample, this clone was seen a few times. The chain employs TRBV5-4 and TRBJ1-1, with D perhaps matching TRBD1 (6 bases). Looked up from germline, CDR1 is SGHNT and CDR2 is YYREEE (reference sequence). CDR3 length: 14 amino acids. V gave up 1 base and J gave up 7 bases, with 14 bases separating them. The CDR3 sequence: CASSLFGGAGEAFF. CDR3 bases: TGTGCCAGCAGCTTGTTCGGGGGGGCGGGTGAAGCTTTCTTT.

The J gene is TRBJ2-3, the V gene TRBV7-6; TRBD2 matches 12 bases. The CDR3 spans 17 residues. Germline V gene sequence: CDR1 SGHVS, CDR2 FNYEAQ. Trimming cost V 5 bases and J 5 bases; bases outside gene matches: 11. The CDR3 bases are TGTGCCAGCAGCCGTATTCTAGCGGGAGGGCCGGGAGATACGCAGTATTTT. Translated: CASSRILAGGPGDTQYF.

The chain links TRBV28 to TRBJ2-3; a weak D match, TRBD2 (7 bases). Per germline, CDR1 MDHEN and CDR2 SYDVKM. The CDR3 runs to 12 residues. Trimming removed 7 bases at V and 6 bases at J, with 11 bases between. Written as DNA, the CDR3 is TGTGCCAGCACACAGGGAGGGGATACGCAGTATTTT. Its translation: CASTQGGDTQYF.

The chain recombines TRBV7-2 with TRBJ2-2, with 8 bases that match TRBD2. This CDR3 has 17 amino acids. With 1 base clipped from V and 4 bases from J, the junction kept 8 bases outside the gene matches. CDR1 is SGHTA, CDR2 FQGNSA, per germline. The CDR3 reads CASSLDPGGLGTGELFF. The CDR3 DNA follows: TGTGCCAGCAGCTTAGATCCGGGAGGGCTTGGCACCGGGGAGCTGTTTTTT.

This clone appeared a single time. The chain joins TRBV7-6 to TRBJ2-5, with D maybe TRBD2 (5 bases). Looked up from germline, CDR1 is SGHVS and CDR2 is FNYEAQ. The CDR3 sequence is 15 residues long. V lost 1 base and J 1 base, leaving 10 bases between the germline ends. Here the CDR3 DNA reads TGTGCCAGCAGCTTAGGGGTCGGGATCCAAGAGACCCAGTACTTC. Translated: CASSLGVGIQETQYF.

V gene TRBV7-9 combines with J gene TRBJ1-1, with D perhaps TRBD1 (6 bases). The CDR3 runs 13 residues. Germline V gene data show CDR1 as SEHNR and CDR2 as FQNEAQ (reference sequence). Between the trimmed V and J ends, which lost 5 bases and 8 bases, there was a span of 15 bases. The CDR3 protein is CASSQLTGQEAFF. CDR3 nucleotide sequence: TGTGCCAGCAGCCAGCTGACCGGACAGGAAGCTTTCTTT.

This clone appeared a single time. The rearrangement joins TRBV28 to TRBJ2-7; tentatively, D is TRBD2 (6 bases). The CDR3 runs to 15 residues. V dropped 7 bases and J dropped 4 bases, with 20 bases sitting between them. CDR1 and CDR2 from the germline V gene are MDHEN and SYDVKM. The CDR3 DNA is TGTGCCAGCACTTCGCCCGGGACTGGGAAGTACGAGCAGTACTTC. It encodes CASTSPGTGKYEQYF.

This clone was detected once. This chain connects TRBV3-1 (or the pseudogene TRBV3-2) to TRBJ1-1; no firm D call. V was clipped by 3 bases and J by 3 bases, with 11 bases between them. This CDR3 contains 14 residues. Per the germline V gene, CDR1 is LGHDT and CDR2 is YNNKEL (reference sequence). The CDR3 here is CASSHTAWDTEAFF. In DNA form, the CDR3 reads TGTGCCAGCAGCCATACAGCCTGGGACACTGAAGCTTTCTTT.

The rearrangement links TRBV4-3 to TRBJ2-1; TRBD2 matches at 12 bases. V trimming: 1 base; J trimming: 8 bases; junction bases outside the gene matches: 3. This CDR3 is built from 15 residues. Germline assignment: CDR1 LGHNA and CDR2 YSLEER. The CDR3 sequence: CASSQASGRADEQFF. CDR3 bases: TGCGCCAGCAGCCAAGCTAGCGGGAGGGCCGATGAGCAGTTCTTC.

The rearrangement links TRBV7-9 to TRBJ2-1; 10 nucleotides agree with TRBD2. The V gene's germline CDR1 is SEHNR and CDR2 FQNEAQ (reference sequence). The CDR3 extends over 12 amino acids. V gave up 8 bases and J gave up 15 bases; unmatched junction bases: 10. The CDR3 DNA reads as TGTGCCAGCGGACGAAAGACTAGCGGGCTGTTCTTC. It yields the protein CASGRKTSGLFF. The full variable domain, its missing parts supplied by reference TRBV7-9 and TRBJ2-1, is DTGVSQNPRHKITKRGQNVTFRCDPISEHNRLYWYRQTLGQGPEFLTYFQNEAQLEKSRLLSDRFSAERPKGSFSTLEIQRTEQGDSAMYLCASGRKTSGLFFGPGTRLTVL.

The chain is built from TRBV7-2 and TRBJ2-7, with 13 bases fitting TRBD2. This CDR3 comprises 18 residues. Germline V gives CDR1 SGHTA, CDR2 FQGNSA. The junction had 9 bases not matched to a gene; V was cut back by 2 bases and J by 2 bases. The CDR3: CASSLPQPLAGGPYEQYF. As DNA, the CDR3 is TGTGCCAGCAGCTTACCGCAACCACTAGCGGGAGGGCCCTACGAGCAGTACTTC.

The rearrangement joins TRBV3-1 (or the pseudogene TRBV3-2) to TRBJ2-1, with unresolved D. The CDR3 runs 13 residues. Germline assignment: CDR1 LGHDT and CDR2 YNNKEL (reference sequence). V lost 4 bases, J lost 9 bases, and 13 bases lay in between. The CDR3: CASSPQIASEQFF. CDR3 coding DNA: TGTGCCAGCAGCCCGCAGATAGCCTCTGAGCAGTTCTTC.